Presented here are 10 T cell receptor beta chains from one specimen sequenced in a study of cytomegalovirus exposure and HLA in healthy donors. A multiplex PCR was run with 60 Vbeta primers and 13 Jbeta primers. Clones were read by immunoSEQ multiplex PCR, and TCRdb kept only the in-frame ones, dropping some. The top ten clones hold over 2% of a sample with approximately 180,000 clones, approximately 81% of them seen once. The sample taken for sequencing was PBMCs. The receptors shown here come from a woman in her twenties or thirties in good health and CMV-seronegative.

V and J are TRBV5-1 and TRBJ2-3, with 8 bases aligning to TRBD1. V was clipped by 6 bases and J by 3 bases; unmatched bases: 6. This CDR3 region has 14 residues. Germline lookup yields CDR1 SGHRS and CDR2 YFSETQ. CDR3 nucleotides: TGCGCCAGCACCGGACAGGGTTTTACAGATACGCAGTATTTT. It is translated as CASTGQGFTDTQYF.

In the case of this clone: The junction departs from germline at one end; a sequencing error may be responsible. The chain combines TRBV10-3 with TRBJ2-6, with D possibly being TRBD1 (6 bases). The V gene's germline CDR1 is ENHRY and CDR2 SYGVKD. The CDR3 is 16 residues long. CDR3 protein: CAIRGHGTPGANGLTF. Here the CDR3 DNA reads TGTGCCATCAGGGGACACGGAACACCTGGGGCCAACGGCCTGACTTTC.

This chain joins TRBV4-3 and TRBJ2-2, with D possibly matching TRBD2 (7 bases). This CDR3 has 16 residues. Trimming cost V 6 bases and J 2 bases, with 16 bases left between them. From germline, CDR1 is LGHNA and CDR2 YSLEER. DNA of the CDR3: TGCGCCAGCAGGCCCGGGCCGGGGGGCAACACCGGGGAGCTGTTTTTT. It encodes CASRPGPGGNTGELFF.

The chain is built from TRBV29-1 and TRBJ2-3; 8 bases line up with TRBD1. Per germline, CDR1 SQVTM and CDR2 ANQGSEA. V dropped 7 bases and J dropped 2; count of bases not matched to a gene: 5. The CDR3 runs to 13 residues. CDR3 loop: CSAGQGLTDTQYF. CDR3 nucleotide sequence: TGCAGCGCCGGACAGGGACTCACAGATACGCAGTATTTT.

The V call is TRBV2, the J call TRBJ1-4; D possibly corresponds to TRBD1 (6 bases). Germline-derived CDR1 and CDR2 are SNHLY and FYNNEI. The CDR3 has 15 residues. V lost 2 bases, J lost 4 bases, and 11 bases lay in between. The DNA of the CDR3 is TGTGCCAGCAGTGAATACAGGGCGGGTAATGAAAAACTGTTTTTT. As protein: CASSEYRAGNEKLFF. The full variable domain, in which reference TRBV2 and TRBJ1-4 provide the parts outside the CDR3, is EPEVTQTPSHQVTQMGQEVILRCVPISNHLYFYWYRQILGQKVEFLVSFYNNEISEKSEIFDDQFSVERPDGSNFTLKIRSTKLEDSAMYFCASSEYRAGNEKLFFGSGTQLSVL.

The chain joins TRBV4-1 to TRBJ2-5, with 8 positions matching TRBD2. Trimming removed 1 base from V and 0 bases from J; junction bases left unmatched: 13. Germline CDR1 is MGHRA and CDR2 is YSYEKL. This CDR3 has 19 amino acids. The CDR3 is CASSQVRASGRPDQETQYF. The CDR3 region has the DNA TGCGCCAGCAGCCAAGTCCGGGCTAGCGGGCGACCGGACCAAGAGACCCAGTACTTC.

CDR3 in amino acids: CASRTIENTEAFF. DNA of the CDR3: TGTGCCAGCCGTACGATAGAGAACACTGAAGCTTTCTTT. This chain connects TRBV6-1 to TRBJ1-1; the D is unclear. CDR1 and CDR2 (germline): MNHNS, SASEGT. V lost 8 bases to trimming and J lost 1 base, with 11 bases between them. The CDR3 totals 13 residues.

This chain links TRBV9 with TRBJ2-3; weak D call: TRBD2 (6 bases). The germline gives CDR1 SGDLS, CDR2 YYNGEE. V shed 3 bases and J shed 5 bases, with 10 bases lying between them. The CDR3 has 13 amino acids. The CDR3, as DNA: TGTGCCAGCAGCGCGGGACTGCTAGATACGCAGTATTTT. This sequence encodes CASSAGLLDTQYF.

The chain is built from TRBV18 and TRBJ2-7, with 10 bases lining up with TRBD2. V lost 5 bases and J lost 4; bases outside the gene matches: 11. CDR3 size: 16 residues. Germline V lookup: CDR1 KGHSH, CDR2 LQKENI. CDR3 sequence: CASSAAPTAGGYEQYF. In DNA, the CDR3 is TGTGCCAGCTCAGCCGCGCCCACAGCGGGAGGGTACGAGCAGTACTTC.

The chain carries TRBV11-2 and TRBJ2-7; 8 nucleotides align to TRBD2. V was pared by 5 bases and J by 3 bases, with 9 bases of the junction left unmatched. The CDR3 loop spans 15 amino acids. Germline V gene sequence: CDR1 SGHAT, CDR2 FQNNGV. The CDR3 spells CASSPLGTRVYEQYF. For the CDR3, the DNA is TGTGCCAGCAGCCCTCTCGGGACTAGAGTCTACGAGCAGTACTTC.